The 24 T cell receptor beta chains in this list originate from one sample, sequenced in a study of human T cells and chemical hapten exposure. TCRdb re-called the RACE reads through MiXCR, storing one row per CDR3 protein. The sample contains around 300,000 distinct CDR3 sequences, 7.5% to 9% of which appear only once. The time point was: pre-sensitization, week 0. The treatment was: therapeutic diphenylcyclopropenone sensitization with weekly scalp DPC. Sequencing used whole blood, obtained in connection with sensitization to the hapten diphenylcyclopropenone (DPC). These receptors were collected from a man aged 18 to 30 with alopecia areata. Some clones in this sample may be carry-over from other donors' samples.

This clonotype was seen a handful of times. In DNA, the CDR3 is TGTGCCAGCAGCGCAGGTCCGGGACAGGGGGCTGATACGCAGTATTTT. This gives the protein CASSAGPGQGADTQYF. The chain couples TRBV11-3 to TRBJ2-3, with 12 positions matching TRBD1. CDR1 and CDR2 (germline): SGHNT, YENEEA. The CDR3 loop spans 16 amino acids. V dropped 5 bases and J dropped 6; count of bases not matched to a gene: 9.

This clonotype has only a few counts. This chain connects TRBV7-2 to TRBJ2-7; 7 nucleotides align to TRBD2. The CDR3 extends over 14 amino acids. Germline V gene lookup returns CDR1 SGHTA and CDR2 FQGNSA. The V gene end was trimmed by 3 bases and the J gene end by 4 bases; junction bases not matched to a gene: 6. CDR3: CASSFGGGRYEQYF. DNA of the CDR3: TGTGCCAGCAGCTTCGGCGGGGGTAGGTACGAGCAGTACTTC.

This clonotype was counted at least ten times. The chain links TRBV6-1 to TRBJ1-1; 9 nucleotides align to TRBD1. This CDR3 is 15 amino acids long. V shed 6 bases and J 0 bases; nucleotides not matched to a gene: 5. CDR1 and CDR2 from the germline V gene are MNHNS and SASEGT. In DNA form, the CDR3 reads TGTGCCAGCAGCCACTGGGACAGGGTGAACACTGAAGCTTTCTTT. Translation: CASSHWDRVNTEAFF.

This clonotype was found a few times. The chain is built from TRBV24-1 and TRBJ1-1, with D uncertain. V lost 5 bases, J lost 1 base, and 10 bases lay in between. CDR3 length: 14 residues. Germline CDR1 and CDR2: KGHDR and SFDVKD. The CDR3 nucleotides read TGTGCCACCAGTGGCGGACCAAAGAACACTGAAGCTTTCTTT. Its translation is CATSGGPKNTEAFF.

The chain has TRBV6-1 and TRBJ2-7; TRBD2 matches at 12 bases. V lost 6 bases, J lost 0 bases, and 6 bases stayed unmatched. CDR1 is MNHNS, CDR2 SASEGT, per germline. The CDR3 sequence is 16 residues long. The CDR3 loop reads CASRTSGGFSSYEQYF. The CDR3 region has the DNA TGTGCCAGCAGGACTAGCGGGGGTTTTAGCTCCTACGAGCAGTACTTC.

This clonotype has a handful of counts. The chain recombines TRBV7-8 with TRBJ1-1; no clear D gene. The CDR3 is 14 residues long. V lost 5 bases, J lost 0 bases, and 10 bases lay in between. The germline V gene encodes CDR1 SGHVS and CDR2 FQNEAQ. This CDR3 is CASSQTSMNTEAFF. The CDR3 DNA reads TGTGCCAGCAGCCAAACAAGCATGAACACTGAAGCTTTCTTT.

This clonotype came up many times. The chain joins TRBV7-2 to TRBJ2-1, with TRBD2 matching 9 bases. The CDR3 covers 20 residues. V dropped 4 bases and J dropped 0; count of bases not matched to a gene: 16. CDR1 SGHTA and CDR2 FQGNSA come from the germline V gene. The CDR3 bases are TGTGCCAGCAGCTCCTATGGTAGCGGGGGCCAACAGAGCTCCTACAATGAGCAGTTCTTC. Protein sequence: CASSSYGSGGQQSSYNEQFF. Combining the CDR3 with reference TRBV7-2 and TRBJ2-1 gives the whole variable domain GAGVSQSPSNKVTEKGKDVELRCDPISGHTALYWYRQSLGQGLEFLIYFQGNSAPDKSGLPSDRFSAERTGGSVSTLTIQRTQQEDSAVYLCASSSYGSGGQQSSYNEQFFGPGTRLTVL.

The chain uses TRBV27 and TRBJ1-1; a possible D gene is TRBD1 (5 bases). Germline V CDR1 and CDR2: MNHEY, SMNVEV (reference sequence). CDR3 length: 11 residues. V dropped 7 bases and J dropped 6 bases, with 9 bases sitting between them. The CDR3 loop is CASIQGSEAFF. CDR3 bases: TGTGCCAGCATCCAGGGTTCTGAAGCTTTCTTT.

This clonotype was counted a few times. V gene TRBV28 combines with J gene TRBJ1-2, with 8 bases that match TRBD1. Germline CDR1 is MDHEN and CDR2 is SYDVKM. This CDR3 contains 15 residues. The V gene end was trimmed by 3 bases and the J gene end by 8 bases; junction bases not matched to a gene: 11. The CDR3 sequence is CASSFYRTGSGGYTF. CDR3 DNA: TGTGCCAGCAGTTTTTACAGGACAGGGTCTGGGGGCTACACCTTC.

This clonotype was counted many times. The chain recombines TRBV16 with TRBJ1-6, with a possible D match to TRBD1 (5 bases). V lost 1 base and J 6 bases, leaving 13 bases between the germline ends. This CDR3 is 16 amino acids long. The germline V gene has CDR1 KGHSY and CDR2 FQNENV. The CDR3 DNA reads TGTGCCAGCAGCCAATTACTGGCGGGGGGTAATTCACCCCTCCACTTT. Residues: CASSQLLAGGNSPLHF.

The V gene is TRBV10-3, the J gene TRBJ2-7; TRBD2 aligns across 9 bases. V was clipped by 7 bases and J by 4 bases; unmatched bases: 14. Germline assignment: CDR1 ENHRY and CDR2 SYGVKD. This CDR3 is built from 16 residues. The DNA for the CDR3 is TGTGCCATCACACGCGCGGGAGGCGGGGGGGTGTACGAGCAGTACTTC. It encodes CAITRAGGGGVYEQYF.

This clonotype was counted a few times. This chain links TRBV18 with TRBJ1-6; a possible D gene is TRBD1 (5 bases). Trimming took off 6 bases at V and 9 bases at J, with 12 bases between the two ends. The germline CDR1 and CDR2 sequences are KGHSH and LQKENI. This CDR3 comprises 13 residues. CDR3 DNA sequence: TGTGCCAGCTCGGCTGGACAAGTTTCACCCCTCCACTTT. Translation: CASSAGQVSPLHF.

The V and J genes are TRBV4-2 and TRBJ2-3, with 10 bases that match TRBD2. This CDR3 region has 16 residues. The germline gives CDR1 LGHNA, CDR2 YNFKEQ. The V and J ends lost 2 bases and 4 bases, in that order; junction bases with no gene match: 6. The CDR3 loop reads CASSQYLAGGADTQYF. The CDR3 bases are TGTGCCAGCAGCCAATATTTAGCGGGGGGCGCAGATACGCAGTATTTT.

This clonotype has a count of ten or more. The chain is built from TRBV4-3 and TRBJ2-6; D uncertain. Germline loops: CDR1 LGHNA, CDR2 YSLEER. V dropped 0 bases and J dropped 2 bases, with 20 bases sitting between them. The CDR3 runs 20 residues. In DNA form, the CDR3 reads TGCGCCAGCAGCCAAGAAGGCGAGGCATCCTACACACCTGGGGCCAACGTCCTGACTTTC. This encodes CASSQEGEASYTPGANVLTF.

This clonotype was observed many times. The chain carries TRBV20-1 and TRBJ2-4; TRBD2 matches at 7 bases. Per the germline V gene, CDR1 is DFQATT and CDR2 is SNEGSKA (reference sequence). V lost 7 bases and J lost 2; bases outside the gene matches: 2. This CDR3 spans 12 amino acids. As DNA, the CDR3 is TGCAGTGGGGAGGGGACCAAAAACATTCAGTACTTC. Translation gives CSGEGTKNIQYF.

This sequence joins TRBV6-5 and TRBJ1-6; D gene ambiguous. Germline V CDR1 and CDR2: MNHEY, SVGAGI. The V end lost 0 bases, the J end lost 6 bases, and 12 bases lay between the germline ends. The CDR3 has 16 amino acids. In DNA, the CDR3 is TGTGCCAGCAGTTACTCGGTGAGACTACCTAATTCACCCCTCCACTTT. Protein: CASSYSVRLPNSPLHF.

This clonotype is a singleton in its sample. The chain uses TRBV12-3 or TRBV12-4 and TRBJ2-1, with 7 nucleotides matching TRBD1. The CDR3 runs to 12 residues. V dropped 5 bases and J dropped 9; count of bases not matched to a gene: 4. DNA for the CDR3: TGTGCCAGCAGTCCGACAGGGCCTGAGCAGTTCTTC. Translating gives CASSPTGPEQFF.

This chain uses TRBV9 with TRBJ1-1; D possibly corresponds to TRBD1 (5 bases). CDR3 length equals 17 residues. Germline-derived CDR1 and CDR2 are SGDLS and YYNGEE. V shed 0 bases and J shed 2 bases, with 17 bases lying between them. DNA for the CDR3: TGTGCCAGCAGCGTAGAAGGGGCCTCTGCCTTTAACACTGAAGCTTTCTTT. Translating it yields CASSVEGASAFNTEAFF.

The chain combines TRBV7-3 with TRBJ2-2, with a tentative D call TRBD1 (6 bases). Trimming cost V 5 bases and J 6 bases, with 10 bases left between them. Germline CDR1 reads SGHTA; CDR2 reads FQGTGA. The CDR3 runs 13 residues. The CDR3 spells CASSPYRAGELFF. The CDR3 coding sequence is TGTGCCAGCAGCCCTTACAGGGCCGGGGAGCTGTTTTTT.

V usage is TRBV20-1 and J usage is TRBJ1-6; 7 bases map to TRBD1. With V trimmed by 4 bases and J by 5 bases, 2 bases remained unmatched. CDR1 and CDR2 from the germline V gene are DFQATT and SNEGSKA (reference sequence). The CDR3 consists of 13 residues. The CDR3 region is CSATGGNNSPLHF. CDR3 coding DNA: TGCAGTGCTACAGGGGGTAATAATTCACCCCTCCACTTT.

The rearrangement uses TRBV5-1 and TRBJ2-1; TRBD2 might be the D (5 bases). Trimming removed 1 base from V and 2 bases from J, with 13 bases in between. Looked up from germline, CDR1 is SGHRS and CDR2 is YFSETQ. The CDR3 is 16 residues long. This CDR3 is CASSLSPGSPYNEQFF. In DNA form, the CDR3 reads TGCGCCAGCAGCTTGTCCCCGGGGTCCCCCTACAATGAGCAGTTCTTC.

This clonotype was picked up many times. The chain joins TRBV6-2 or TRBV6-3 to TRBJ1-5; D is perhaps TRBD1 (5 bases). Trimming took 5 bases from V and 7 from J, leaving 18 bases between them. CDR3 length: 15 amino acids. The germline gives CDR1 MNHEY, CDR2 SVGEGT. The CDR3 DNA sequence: TGTGCCAGCAGTGGGGACCCACCGGCGGGACAGCCCCAGCATTTT. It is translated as CASSGDPPAGQPQHF.

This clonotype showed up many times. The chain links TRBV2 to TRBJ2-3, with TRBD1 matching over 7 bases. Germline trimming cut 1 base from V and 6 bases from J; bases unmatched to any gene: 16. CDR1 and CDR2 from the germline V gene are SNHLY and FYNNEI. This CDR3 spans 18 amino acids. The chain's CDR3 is CASSEVFLGTASWDTQYF. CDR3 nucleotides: TGTGCCAGCAGTGAAGTCTTCCTAGGGACAGCTAGTTGGGATACGCAGTATTTT.

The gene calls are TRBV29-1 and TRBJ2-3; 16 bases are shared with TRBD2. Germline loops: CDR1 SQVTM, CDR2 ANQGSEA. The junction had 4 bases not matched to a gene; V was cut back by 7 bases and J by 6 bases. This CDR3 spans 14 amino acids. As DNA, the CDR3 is TGCAGCGGTCCGGGACTAGCGGGGGGGGATACGCAGTATTTT. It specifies CSGPGLAGGDTQYF.